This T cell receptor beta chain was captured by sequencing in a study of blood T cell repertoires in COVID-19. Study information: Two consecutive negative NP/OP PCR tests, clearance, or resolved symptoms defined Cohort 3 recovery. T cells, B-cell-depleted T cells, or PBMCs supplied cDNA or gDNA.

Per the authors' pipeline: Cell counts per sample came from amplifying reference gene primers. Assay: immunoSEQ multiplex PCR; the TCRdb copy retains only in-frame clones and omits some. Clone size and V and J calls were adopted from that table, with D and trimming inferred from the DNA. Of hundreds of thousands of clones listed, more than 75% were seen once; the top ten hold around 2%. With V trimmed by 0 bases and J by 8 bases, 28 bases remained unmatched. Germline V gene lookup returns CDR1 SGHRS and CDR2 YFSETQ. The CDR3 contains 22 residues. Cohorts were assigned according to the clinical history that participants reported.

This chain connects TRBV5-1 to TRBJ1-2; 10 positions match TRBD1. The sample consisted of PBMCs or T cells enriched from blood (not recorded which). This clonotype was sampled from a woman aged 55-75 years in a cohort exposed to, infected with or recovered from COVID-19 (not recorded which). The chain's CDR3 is CASSLAGQGSFTFKPPPGGYTF. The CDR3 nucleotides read TGCGCCAGCAGCTTGGCGGGACAGGGGTCTTTTACCTTCAAACCCCCGCCGGGAGGCTACACCTTC.